The following is a TCR beta chain sequence with its context. What it recognizes is unknown. The authors prepared UMI-labeled TRB cDNA libraries by 5' RACE. TCRdb reanalyzed the 5' RACE reads and collapses them to one entry per CDR3 protein, without DNA. This sample contains about 57,000 distinct CDR3 sequences. Triplicate approximately 300,000-cell sorts were made of each CD8+ T cell subset. The sample comes from a study of CXCR3-negative and CXCR3-positive naive CD8 T cells. CDR3 length: 15 residues. Looked up from germline, CDR1 is DFQATT and CDR2 is SNEGSKA (reference sequence). Study-level findings and limits: Both of the naive subsets showed about the same high diversity, but memory CD8+ cells had much less. Fresh PBMCs went into most assays, and CXCR3 expression partly declined after cryopreservation.

This clonotype originated in a human donor in good health. Some clones in this sample may be carry-over from other donors' samples. What was sequenced was memory CD8+ T cells from blood. This chain links TRBV20-1 with TRBJ2-1; TCRdb reports TRBD1, a call that lacks DNA to check it against. CDR3 sequence: CSARDTRTDYNEQFF.